These 29 T cell receptor beta chains were all obtained from the same sample, sequenced in a study of Siglec-9 on CD8 T cells in melanoma. Profiled with immunoSEQ multiplex PCR; TCRdb holds only in-frame clones, not every one. The sample yields some 27,000 clones, 80% seen once. The sequencing input was Siglec-9- CD8+ T cells sorted from blood. These receptors all come from a human donor in good health.

The V gene is TRBV6-1, the J gene TRBJ2-7, with D unresolved. This CDR3 comprises 14 residues. V lost 2 bases and J 1 base, leaving 9 bases between the germline ends. From germline, CDR1 is MNHNS and CDR2 SASEGT. CDR3 nucleotides: TGTGCCAGCAGTGAAATCGGGCCGTCCTACGAGCAGTACTTC. Protein product: CASSEIGPSYEQYF.

This chain's CDR3 is CASSFGQGGHEQYF. The CDR3 DNA is TGTGCCAGCAGTTTCGGGCAGGGAGGCCACGAGCAGTACTTC. This chain links TRBV27 with TRBJ2-7, with D perhaps TRBD2 (6 bases). Trimming removed 3 bases from V and 5 bases from J, with 14 bases in between. Germline loops: CDR1 MNHEY, CDR2 SMNVEV (reference sequence). The CDR3 is 14 amino acids.

This clone counts as medium-sized. V is TRBV5-8 and J is TRBJ1-1; D remains unclear. The length of the CDR3 is 15 residues. The germline V gene has CDR1 SGHTS and CDR2 YDEGEE. V was trimmed by 2 bases and J by 3 bases, leaving 14 bases between them. Here the CDR3 DNA reads TGTGCCAGCAGCTTAGGCGGGGTCGGATACACTGAAGCTTTCTTT. Protein sequence: CASSLGGVGYTEAFF.

The rearrangement joins TRBV19 to TRBJ1-2; TRBD1 might be the D (6 bases). The CDR3 extends over 14 amino acids. Germline lookup yields CDR1 LNHDA and CDR2 SQIVND (reference sequence). Trimming pared 2 bases from V and 4 bases from J, leaving 11 bases between. The CDR3 loop is CASSIPGEFYGYTF. In DNA, the CDR3 is TGTGCCAGTAGTATACCAGGGGAATTCTATGGCTACACCTTC.

This chain uses TRBV20-1 with TRBJ2-5; no reliable D call. Germline CDR1 reads DFQATT; CDR2 reads SNEGSKA (reference sequence). The CDR3 consists of 11 residues. V was shortened by 4 bases and J by 5 bases, with 8 bases between the two germline ends. DNA for the CDR3: TGCAGTGCTACTTTGGGGGAGACCCAGTACTTC. Protein sequence: CSATLGETQYF.

This clone was seen only once. The gene calls are TRBV27 and TRBJ2-3; 8 bases map to TRBD2. V lost 2 bases and J lost 1; bases outside the gene matches: 8. This CDR3 spans 17 amino acids. Germline V CDR1 and CDR2: MNHEY, SMNVEV (reference sequence). The CDR3 is CASSLTPPGGGTDTQYF. CDR3 nucleotide sequence: TGTGCCAGCAGTTTAACCCCACCCGGGGGGGGCACAGATACGCAGTATTTT.

This chain joins TRBV2 and TRBJ2-3; D perhaps matches TRBD2 (6 bases). The germline V and J ends were trimmed by 2 bases and 6 bases, with 15 bases remaining between them. This CDR3 has 15 amino acids. Germline-derived CDR1 and CDR2 are SNHLY and FYNNEI. CDR3 in amino acids: CASSELLATEDTQYF. The CDR3 DNA sequence: TGTGCCAGCAGTGAACTCCTAGCGACGGAGGATACGCAGTATTTT.

V usage is TRBV9 and J usage is TRBJ2-7; D is unresolved. In germline, CDR1 is SGDLS, CDR2 YYNGEE. The CDR3 runs 12 residues. Trimming removed 4 bases from V and 2 bases from J, with 7 bases in between. CDR3 residues: CASSPGTYEQYF. The CDR3 DNA follows: TGTGCCAGCAGCCCCGGCACCTACGAGCAGTACTTC.

The chain has TRBV30 and TRBJ2-1; D not certain. The CDR3 contains 13 residues. V dropped 0 bases and J dropped 4 bases, with 7 bases sitting between them. Looked up from germline, CDR1 is GTSNPN and CDR2 is SVGIG (reference sequence). CDR3 DNA sequence: TGTGCCTGGAGTGTGGACCCGTACAATGAGCAGTTCTTC. Its translation is CAWSVDPYNEQFF.

The rearrangement joins TRBV2 to TRBJ1-2; D is unresolved. The CDR3 loop spans 14 amino acids. Germline CDR1 reads SNHLY; CDR2 reads FYNNEI. Trimming left V 3 bases short and J 0 bases short, with 8 bases between. CDR3 residues: CASSDRVPNYGYTF. For the CDR3, the DNA is TGTGCCAGCAGTGACAGAGTACCTAACTATGGCTACACCTTC.

The chain recombines TRBV27 with TRBJ2-7; 11 bases line up with TRBD2. Germline V gene sequence: CDR1 MNHEY, CDR2 SMNVEV (reference sequence). The junction had 13 bases not matched to a gene; V was cut back by 3 bases and J by 0 bases. This CDR3 is built from 19 residues. CDR3 region: CASSLTGTSGPDGSYEQYV. DNA of the CDR3: TGTGCCAGCAGTTTGACCGGGACTAGCGGACCAGACGGCTCCTACGAGCAGTACGTC.

This clone was seen just once. The chain carries TRBV13 and TRBJ2-7; D possibly corresponds to TRBD2 (5 bases). The length of the CDR3 is 14 residues. CDR1 PRHDT and CDR2 FYEKMQ come from the germline V gene (reference sequence). With 4 bases removed from V and 3 bases from J, the gap between germline ends came to 13 bases. CDR3 amino acids: CASSSGPGNYEQYF. The CDR3 region has the DNA TGTGCCAGCAGCTCTGGACCGGGGAACTACGAGCAGTACTTC. Variable domain in full (rest from reference TRBV13 and TRBJ2-7): AAGVIQSPRHLIKEKRETATLKCYPIPRHDTVYWYQQGPGQDPQFLISFYEKMQSDKGSIPDRFSAQQFSDYHSELNMSSLELGDSALYFCASSSGPGNYEQYFGPGTRLTVT.

In the case of this clone: The DNA is left out, because the CDR3 cannot be placed on it with certainty; the CDR3 is given as TCRdb lists it. CDR3 sequence reads: CASSLAQANEQFF. The chain uses TRBV27 and TRBJ2-1; the table names TRBD1, a call not compared with the DNA. The CDR3 is 13 amino acids in total, end residues counted. Germline loops: CDR1 MNHEY, CDR2 SMNVEV (reference sequence).

The chain is built from TRBV6-1 and TRBJ1-5; tentative D call: TRBD1 (6 bases). Germline V gene data show CDR1 as MNHNS and CDR2 as SASEGT. There are 15 residues in the CDR3. Trimming removed 5 bases from V and 3 bases from J, with 14 bases in between. The CDR3: CASSRLQGVNQPQHF. The DNA of the CDR3 is TGTGCCAGCAGTCGCCTACAGGGTGTCAATCAGCCCCAGCATTTT.

V usage is TRBV5-1 and J usage is TRBJ2-7; maybe TRBD1 (6 bases). There are 13 residues in the CDR3. The V and J ends lost 2 bases and 4 bases respectively, with 10 bases between them. The germline V gene has CDR1 SGHRS and CDR2 YFSETQ. CDR3 amino acids: CASSFEQGYEQYV. The CDR3, as DNA: TGCGCCAGCAGCTTCGAACAGGGTTACGAGCAGTACGTC.

This sequence joins TRBV5-1 and TRBJ1-1; TRBD1 matches at 10 bases. Germline CDR1 and CDR2: SGHRS and YFSETQ. The CDR3 totals 15 residues. V was clipped by 2 bases and J by 0 bases; unmatched bases: 1. The CDR3 reads CASSLGQGVNTEAFF. CDR3 bases: TGCGCCAGCAGCTTAGGACAGGGGGTGAACACTGAAGCTTTCTTT.

The rearrangement links TRBV27 to TRBJ1-2; D possibly corresponds to TRBD1 (5 bases). V was cut by 4 bases and J by 4 bases, with 16 bases left in between. The CDR3 contains 15 residues. Per the germline V gene, CDR1 is MNHEY and CDR2 is SMNVEV (reference sequence). In DNA, the CDR3 is TGTGCCAGCAGTTCCAAGGGGCGAACGCTCTATGGCTACACCTTC. This sequence encodes CASSSKGRTLYGYTF.

The chain employs TRBV7-6 and TRBJ2-3, with D possibly matching TRBD2 (6 bases). The V end lost 4 bases, the J end lost 4 bases, and 24 bases lay between the germline ends. Germline CDR1 reads SGHVS; CDR2 reads FNYEAQ. This CDR3 has 18 amino acids. This chain's CDR3 is CASSSPEGWRDSPDTQYF. The CDR3 nucleotides are TGTGCCAGCAGCTCCCCTGAGGGCTGGCGGGACTCTCCAGATACGCAGTATTTT.

V usage is TRBV6-5 and J usage is TRBJ1-1; TRBD1 might be the D (5 bases). V lost 3 bases to trimming and J lost 0 bases, with 14 bases between them. From germline, CDR1 is MNHEY and CDR2 SVGAGI. CDR3 length: 16 residues. In DNA, the CDR3 is TGTGCCAGCAGTTATTCCCCAGACAGAATGAACACTGAAGCTTTCTTT. Its translation is CASSYSPDRMNTEAFF.

This clone has only a few counts. J is TRBJ1-2 and V is TRBV7-9, with 10 nucleotides matching TRBD1. Losses at the gene ends were 7 bases for V and 4 bases for J; bases not matched to a gene: 3. Germline V gene data show CDR1 as SEHNR and CDR2 as FQNEAQ (reference sequence). This CDR3 has 13 amino acids. CDR3 protein: CASNGQGVYGYTF. The CDR3, as DNA: TGTGCCAGCAACGGACAGGGGGTCTATGGCTACACCTTC.

V and J are TRBV7-9 and TRBJ2-5; TRBD1 or TRBD2 may be the D gene (5 bases each). CDR1 is SEHNR, CDR2 FQNEAQ, per germline (reference sequence). The V end lost 1 base, the J end lost 4 bases, and 13 bases lay between the germline ends. The CDR3 has 15 amino acids. The CDR3 reads CASSLDHLGVETQYF. In DNA, the CDR3 is TGTGCCAGCAGCTTAGACCATTTGGGGGTAGAGACCCAGTACTTC.

The chain couples TRBV13 to TRBJ2-1; the match to TRBD2 covers 7 bases. Trimming at V came to 4 bases and at J to 0 bases, leaving 9 bases not matched to a gene. Germline V gene data show CDR1 as PRHDT and CDR2 as FYEKMQ (reference sequence). This CDR3 is built from 17 residues. The CDR3 reads CASSSAAGYFSYNEQFF. In DNA, the CDR3 is TGTGCCAGCAGCTCCGCAGCGGGGTATTTCTCCTACAATGAGCAGTTCTTC.

The chain has TRBV19 and TRBJ2-2, with TRBD2 matching 8 bases. This CDR3 has 15 amino acids. J lost 3 bases, V lost 3 bases, and 3 bases had no gene match. CDR1 is LNHDA and CDR2 is SQIVND in the germline V gene (reference sequence). Here the CDR3 DNA reads TGTGCCAGTAGTATCACTAGCGGAGACACCGGGGAGCTGTTTTTT. Amino acid sequence: CASSITSGDTGELFF.

This clone was observed a handful of times. The CDR3 reads CASSLAGNQPQHF. CDR3 DNA sequence: TGTGCCAGCAGCTTGGCCGGGAATCAGCCCCAGCATTTT. The rearrangement joins TRBV5-4 to TRBJ1-5; D not certain. V lost 0 bases and J lost 4, with 5 bases in between. This CDR3 spans 13 amino acids. CDR1 and CDR2 (germline): SGHNT, YYREEE (reference sequence).

The V and J genes are TRBV28 and TRBJ2-7; 7 bases match TRBD2. The CDR3 consists of 14 residues. Germline V CDR1 and CDR2: MDHEN, SYDVKM. V was pared by 7 bases and J by 12 bases, with 18 bases of the junction left unmatched. The CDR3 DNA reads as TGTGCCAGCACCCCCAACACCGGCCCCCGGGAGGTGTACTTC. Translating it yields CASTPNTGPREVYF. The whole variable domain, remainder taken from reference TRBV28 and TRBJ2-7, is DVKVTQSSRYLVKRTGEKVFLECVQDMDHENMFWYRQDPGLGLRLIYFSYDVKMKEKGDIPEGYSVSREKKERFSLILESASTNQTSMYLCASTPNTGPREVYFGPGTRLTVT.

The chain has TRBV9 and TRBJ1-1; D not resolved. There are 13 residues in the CDR3. Germline V gene sequence: CDR1 SGDLS, CDR2 YYNGEE. Trimming stripped 0 bases from V and 3 bases from J, with 6 bases between. The CDR3 loop is CASSVGGYTEAFF. In DNA form, the CDR3 reads TGTGCCAGCAGCGTAGGAGGGTACACTGAAGCTTTCTTT.

The chain is built from TRBV25-1 and TRBJ1-1; 7 bases align to TRBD1. Germline loops: CDR1 MGHDK, CDR2 SYGVNS. J was trimmed by 4 bases and V by 2 bases; bases with no gene match: 4. CDR3 length: 14 residues. CDR3 sequence: CASSEEGASTEAFF. CDR3 DNA: TGTGCCAGCAGTGAAGAGGGGGCTAGCACTGAAGCTTTCTTT.

The chain has TRBV9 and TRBJ1-2; tentatively, D is TRBD1 (5 bases). V was pared by 0 bases and J by 4 bases, with 10 bases between. Germline V CDR1 and CDR2: SGDLS, YYNGEE. The CDR3 spans 14 residues. CDR3 sequence (DNA): TGTGCCAGCAGCGTAGAAGATAGGGGCTATGGCTACACCTTC. It yields the protein CASSVEDRGYGYTF.

This clone has only one observation. V usage is TRBV2 and J usage is TRBJ2-3; the D gene is possibly TRBD2 (6 bases). The CDR3 has 11 residues. Germline CDR1 reads SNHLY; CDR2 reads FYNNEI. The CDR3 loop is CATPGRGTQYF. The CDR3 bases are TGTGCTACTCCTGGGCGGGGTACGCAGTATTTT.